This paragraph covers one T cell receptor (beta chain) sequence. CDR3 length: 15 residues. Germline V gives CDR1 LNHDA, CDR2 SQIVND (reference sequence). V dropped 7 bases and J dropped 3; count of bases not matched to a gene: 7. This entry belongs to a study of T cell changes during pregnancy in multiple sclerosis. Sequencing was performed with immunoSEQ multiplex PCR; in TCRdb, only in-frame clones are kept and a portion is missing. This table holds approximately 65,000 clones, around 96% found once. This receptor was obtained from a female donor with multiple sclerosis, enrolled in a pregnancy study. The chain recombines TRBV19 with TRBJ2-7; 12 nucleotides line up with TRBD2. The starting material was CD8+ T cells from peripheral blood mononuclear cells, obtained after pregnancy. The CDR3: CASKVTSGSYYEQYF. The CDR3 DNA follows: TGTGCCAGTAAGGTGACTAGCGGGAGTTACTACGAGCAGTACTTC.